The T cell receptor beta chain described here comes from a study of technical replicates of blood from a few donors. Assay: immunoSEQ multiplex PCR; the TCRdb copy retains only in-frame clones and omits some. The repertoire holds about 63,000 clones, with roughly 86% as singletons. Germline loops: CDR1 GTSNPN, CDR2 SVGIG (reference sequence). The junction had 3 bases not matched to a gene; V was cut back by 1 base and J by 4 bases. The CDR3 is 15 residues long. This chain uses TRBV30 with TRBJ2-1; 11 bases are shared with TRBD2. The receptor's source is a human donor in good health. Some clones in this sample may be carry-over from other donors' samples. The sequenced sample consisted of PBMCs. The CDR3, as DNA: TGTGCCTGGAGTGACGGGACTAGCGGATACAATGAGCAGTTCTTC. Translating it yields CAWSDGTSGYNEQFF.